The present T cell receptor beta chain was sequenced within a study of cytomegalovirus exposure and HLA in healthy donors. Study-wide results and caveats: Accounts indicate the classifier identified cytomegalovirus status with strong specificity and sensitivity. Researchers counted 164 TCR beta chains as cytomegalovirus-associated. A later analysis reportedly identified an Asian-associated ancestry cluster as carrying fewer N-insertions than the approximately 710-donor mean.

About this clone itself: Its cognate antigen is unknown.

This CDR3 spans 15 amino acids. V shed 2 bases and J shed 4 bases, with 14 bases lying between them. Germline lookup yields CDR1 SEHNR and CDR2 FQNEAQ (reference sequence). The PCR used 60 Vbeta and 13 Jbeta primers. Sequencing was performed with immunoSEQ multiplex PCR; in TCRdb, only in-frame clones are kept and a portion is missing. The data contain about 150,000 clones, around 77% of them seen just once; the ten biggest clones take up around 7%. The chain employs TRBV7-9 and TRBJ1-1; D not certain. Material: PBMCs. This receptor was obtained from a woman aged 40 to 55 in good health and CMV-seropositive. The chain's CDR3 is CASSLPGSTSTEAFF. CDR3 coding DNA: TGTGCCAGCAGCTTACCGGGGTCGACATCCACTGAAGCTTTCTTT.